This TCR beta chain was captured by sequencing in a study of CD4 T cells in relation to SARS-CoV-2 and coronaviruses. Looking at the study overall: After roughly 11 days of antigen culture, PBMC TCR beta CDR3s were sequenced. Overall study findings and caveats: No crossreactivity against non-spike viral proteins was tested here.

Clones were read by immunoSEQ multiplex PCR, and TCRdb kept only the in-frame ones, dropping some. The table includes about 20,000 clones, about 80% detected once. Germline loops: CDR1 MDHEN, CDR2 SYDVKM. The CDR3 is 14 residues long. V gave up 3 bases and J gave up 7 bases; unmatched junction bases: 5. As regards this clone: Its antigen is undetermined.

CD4+ T cells from unexposed donors were obtained before the COVID-19 pandemic (2011-2018). After about 11 days of culture, CD4+ T cells were isolated. As cell numbers allowed, unexposed-donor CD4+ T cells faced SARS-CoV-2 S/N and four cold-coronavirus spikes. Cultures held two million PBMCs per well with around 9.4 IU/ml IL-2. This sequence joins TRBV28 and TRBJ1-2; 10 bases are shared with TRBD1. This TCR was sampled from a human donor in good health. Material: CD4+ T cells from PBMCs, cultured in vitro. The CDR3 here is CASSLTGGLSGYTF. CDR3 in DNA: TGTGCCAGCAGTTTGACAGGGGGCCTATCTGGCTACACCTTC.